One sample yielded the 12 T cell receptor beta chains listed below, sequenced in a study of blood T cells in healthy people across ages. A J-beta primer mix and a sample-barcoded 5' primer were used in a second PCR of roughly 6 to 11 cycles. TCRdb re-called the 5' RACE reads through MiXCR, storing one row per CDR3 protein. Among 540,000 or so distinct CDR3 sequences listed, around 24% were seen once. The same specimen was also included in a second study, on T cells of mothers and their children.

The sequencing sample was made of blood. These receptors were taken from a boy between 10 and 17 years old in good health.

The genes are TRBV9 and TRBJ2-1; possible D gene TRBD1, 5 bases. The CDR3 spans 15 residues. CDR1 and CDR2 from the germline V gene are SGDLS and YYNGEE. Trimming left V 0 bases short and J 2 bases short, with 9 bases between. The CDR3 bases are TGTGCCAGCAGCGTAGGTAGGGGTCCCTACAATGAGCAGTTCTTC. Encoded protein: CASSVGRGPYNEQFF. The full variable domain, rest sourced from reference TRBV9 and TRBJ2-1, is DSGVTQTPKHLITATGQRVTLRCSPRSGDLSVYWYQQSLDQGLQFLIQYYNGEERAKGNILERFSAQQFPDLHSELNLSSLELGDSALYFCASSVGRGPYNEQFFGPGTRLTVL.

J is TRBJ2-7 and V is TRBV4-1, with 9 bases aligning to TRBD1. Losses at the gene ends were 2 bases for V and 7 bases for J; bases not matched to a gene: 9. Germline V gene data show CDR1 as MGHRA and CDR2 as YSYEKL. The CDR3 runs to 15 residues. CDR3 amino acids: CASSQTDRGGYEQYF. The CDR3 DNA sequence: TGCGCCAGCAGCCAAACGGACAGGGGAGGGTATGAGCAGTACTTC.

J is TRBJ2-1 and V is TRBV21-1; TRBD2 was called by the table and not checked on the DNA. TRBV21-1 is given as a pseudogene. The CDR3 sequence is 16 residues long. DNA of the CDR3: TGTGCCGGCAGCGAAGGGTTCCAGCGGGAGTACAATGAGCAGTTCTTC. It codes for CAGSEGFQREYNEQFF.

The genes are TRBV25-1 and TRBJ2-7, with 7 nucleotides matching TRBD1. CDR1 and CDR2 from the germline V gene are MGHDK and SYGVNS. The CDR3 extends over 14 amino acids. V was pared by 4 bases and J by 5 bases, with 8 bases of the junction left unmatched. Here the CDR3 reads CASSGQGTTHEQYF. CDR3 sequence (DNA): TGTGCCAGCAGTGGACAGGGTACCACCCACGAGCAGTACTTC.

The CDR3 coding sequence is TGTGCCAGCAGCCCAGAGGCCAAGGGGCACTTCCAAGAGACCCAGTACTTC. Translating gives CASSPEAKGHFQETQYF. The gene calls are TRBV21-1 and TRBJ2-5; the table assigns TRBD1, which was not confirmed against the DNA. TRBV21-1 is assigned pseudogene status. There are 17 residues in the CDR3.

This clonotype is a singleton in its sample. This rearrangement joins TRBV5-4 to TRBJ1-2; 7 bases are a match to TRBD1. The CDR3 sequence is 16 residues long. V was pared by 0 bases and J by 4 bases, with 9 bases of the junction left unmatched. Germline V CDR1 and CDR2: SGHNT, YYREEE (reference sequence). The CDR3 DNA sequence: TGTGCCAGCAGCTTGGAAGGGGGCGAGCGCCCCTATGGCTACACCTTC. The encoded protein is CASSLEGGERPYGYTF.

The chain carries TRBV29-1 and TRBJ1-1, with D maybe TRBD1 (5 bases). Trimming cost V 5 bases and J 0 bases, with 16 bases left between them. The CDR3 totals 15 residues. Germline CDR1 SQVTM, CDR2 ANQGSEA. In nucleotides, the CDR3 is TGCAGCGTTCTCCCGGGGGTCCTTATGAACACTGAAGCTTTCTTT. Its protein product is CSVLPGVLMNTEAFF.

This chain links TRBV4-1 with TRBJ1-3; no firm D call. Germline values: CDR1 MGHRA, CDR2 YSYEKL. The CDR3 is made up of 15 amino acids. V shed 2 bases and J shed 0 bases, with 8 bases lying between them. CDR3 in amino acids: CASSQSLNSGNTIYF. CDR3 DNA sequence: TGCGCCAGCAGCCAAAGCTTAAACTCTGGAAACACCATATATTTT.

Only a few counts were recorded for this clonotype. This rearrangement joins TRBV10-2 to TRBJ2-5; 8 nucleotides line up with TRBD1. The ends lost 3 bases at V and 4 bases at J; junction bases unmatched: 4. CDR1 and CDR2 (germline): WSHSY, SAAADI. The CDR3 is made up of 14 amino acids. The CDR3 nucleotides are TGCGCCAGCAGTGACTGGCAGGGGGCAGAGACCCAGTACTTC. Its protein product is CASSDWQGAETQYF.

The J gene is TRBJ2-7, the V gene TRBV6-2 or TRBV6-3; TRBD2 might be the D (5 bases). The germline V gene has CDR1 MNHEY and CDR2 SVGEGT. Trimming left V 7 bases short and J 7 bases short, with 11 bases between. The CDR3 has 11 amino acids. In DNA form, the CDR3 reads TGTGCCAGCACTAATACGGGGGAGCAGTACTTC. Amino acid sequence: CASTNTGEQYF.

CDR3 coding DNA: TGCGCCAGCAGCCAAGAGAGACTAGCGAACGAGCAGTACTTC. Translated, it gives CASSQERLANEQYF. The rearrangement uses TRBV4-3 and TRBJ2-1; 8 bases map to TRBD2. The J call is doubtful: the DNA matches TRBJ2-7 better. This CDR3 is 14 amino acids long. Germline assignment: CDR1 LGHNA and CDR2 YSLEER.

This clonotype has just a few counts. This chain joins TRBV28 and TRBJ1-4; 8 nucleotides align to TRBD1. The germline V gene has CDR1 MDHEN and CDR2 SYDVKM. After removal of 5 bases from V and 8 bases from J, the junction contained 7 bases not matched to a gene. This CDR3 region has 14 residues. CDR3 DNA: TGTGCCAGCAGTCCCTGGACAGGGAAAGAAAAACTGTTTTTT. This translates into CASSPWTGKEKLFF.